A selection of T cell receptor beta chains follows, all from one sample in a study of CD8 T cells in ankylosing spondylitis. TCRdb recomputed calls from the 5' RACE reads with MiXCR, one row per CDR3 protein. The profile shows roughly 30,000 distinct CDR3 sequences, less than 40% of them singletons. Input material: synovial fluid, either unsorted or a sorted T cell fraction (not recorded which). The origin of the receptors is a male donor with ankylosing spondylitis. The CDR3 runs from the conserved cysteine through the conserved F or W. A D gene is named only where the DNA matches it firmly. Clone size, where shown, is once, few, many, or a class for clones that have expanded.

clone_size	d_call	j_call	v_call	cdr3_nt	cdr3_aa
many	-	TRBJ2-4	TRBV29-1	TGCAGCGTTCTATCTCTCGGGTTTACGGAAAACATTCAGTACTTC	CSVLSLGFTENIQYF
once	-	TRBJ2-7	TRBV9	TGTGCCAGCAGCGTAGCTACTACAGGGCCCTACGAGCAGTACTTC	CASSVATTGPYEQYF
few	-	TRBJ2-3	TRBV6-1	TGTGCCAGCAGTGTAGGGTCGGCTGCAGATACGCAGTATTTT	CASSVGSAADTQYF
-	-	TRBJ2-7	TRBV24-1	TGTGCCACCAGTGATGTAGGAGGAGGTAACGAGCAGTACTTC	CATSDVGGGNEQYF
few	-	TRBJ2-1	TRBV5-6	TGTGCCTGGGGGCCAGCCCATGAGCAGTTCTTC	CAWGPAHEQFF
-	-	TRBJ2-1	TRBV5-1	TGCGCCAGCAGCTTGAACGATGGGGACCCAAGGAAGTTCTTC	CASSLNDGDPRKFF
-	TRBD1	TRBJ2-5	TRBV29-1	TGCAGCGTCACCGGGACAGGGGGCATGGAGACCCAGTACTTC	CSVTGTGGMETQYF
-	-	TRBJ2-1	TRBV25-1	TGTGCCAGCAGTGAATCCCCGGCCAATGAGCAGTTCTTC	CASSESPANEQFF
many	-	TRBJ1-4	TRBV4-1	TGCGCCAGCAGCCAAGAGGCCTACGGAGCTAATGAAAAACTGTTTTTT	CASSQEAYGANEKLFF
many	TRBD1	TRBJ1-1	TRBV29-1	TGCAGCGTTGAGGGGGTAAAGGACAGGGTAGACACTGAAGCTTTCTTT	CSVEGVKDRVDTEAFF
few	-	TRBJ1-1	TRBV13	TGTGCCAGCAGCTTAGAAGGGGACACGAACACTGAAGCTTTCTTT	CASSLEGDTNTEAFF
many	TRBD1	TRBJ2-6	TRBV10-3	TGTGCCATCACCAGGGACAGCAACTCTGGGGCCAACGTCCTGACTTTC	CAITRDSNSGANVLTF
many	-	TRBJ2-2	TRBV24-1	TGTGCCACCAGTGATTTGTCGGGAGACACCGGGGAGCTGTTTTTT	CATSDLSGDTGELFF
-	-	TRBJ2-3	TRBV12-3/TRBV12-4	TGTGCCAGCAGCCTCGTAGGGGGCACAGATACGCAGTATTTT	CASSLVGGTDTQYF
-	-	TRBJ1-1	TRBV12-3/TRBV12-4	TGTGCCAGCAGTTTAGTTAGGAGGATGAACACTGAAGCTTTCTTT	CASSLVRRMNTEAFF
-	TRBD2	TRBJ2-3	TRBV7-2	TGTGCCAGCAGCTTATACGTGACTAGCGGGAGGGATACGCAGTATTTT	CASSLYVTSGRDTQYF
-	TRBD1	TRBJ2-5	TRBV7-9	TGTGCCAGCAGCCCACGGGACAGGGGGCAAGAGACCCAGTACTTC	CASSPRDRGQETQYF
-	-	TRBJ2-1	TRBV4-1	TGCGCCAGCAGCCAAGAGGAGGAGCAGTTCTTC	CASSQEEEQFF
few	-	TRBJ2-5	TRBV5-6	TGTGCCAGCAGCTTGGAGGTAGCAGAGACCCAGTACTTC	CASSLEVAETQYF
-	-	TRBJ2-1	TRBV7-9	TGTGCCAGCAGCTTAGATGTCGATGAGCAGTTCTTC	CASSLDVDEQFF
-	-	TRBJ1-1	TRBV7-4	TGTGCCAGCAGCCCAGACAGGATCACTGAAGCTTTCTTT	CASSPDRITEAFF
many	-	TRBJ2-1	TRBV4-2	TGTGCCAGCAGCCAAGAAAGAAGGCAGAGAGGCGAGCAGTTCTTC	CASSQERRQRGEQFF
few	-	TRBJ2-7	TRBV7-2	TGTGCCAGCAGCTGGGGGTACGAGCAGTACTTC	CASSWGYEQYF
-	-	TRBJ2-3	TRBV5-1	TGCGCCAGCAGCCCCTGGGACGGTCCAAGCACAGATACGCAGTATTTT	CASSPWDGPSTDTQYF
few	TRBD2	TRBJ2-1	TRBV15	TGTGCCACCGCAAGTAGCGGGAATTTCGGTGAGCAGTTCTTC	CATASSGNFGEQFF
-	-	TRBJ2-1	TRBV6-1	TGTGCCAGCAGCACCCGGACTGGCCGGAATGAGCAGTTCTTC	CASSTRTGRNEQFF
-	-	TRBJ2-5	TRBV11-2	TGTGCCAGCAGCTTAGCTAGACAAGAGACCCAGTACTTC	CASSLARQETQYF
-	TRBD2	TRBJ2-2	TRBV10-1	TGCGCCAGCAGTGAGTCCAGGCTAGCGGGAGGGCCTATGAACACCGGGGAGCTGTTTTTT	CASSESRLAGGPMNTGELFF
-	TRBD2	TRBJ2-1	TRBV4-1	TGCGCCAGCAGCCTGATAGCGGGAGGAGAGGATGAGCAGTTCTTC	CASSLIAGGEDEQFF
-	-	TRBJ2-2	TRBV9	TGTGCCAGCAGCCCCCACAGGAACACCGGGGAGCTGTTTTTT	CASSPHRNTGELFF
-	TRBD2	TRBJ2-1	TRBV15	TGTGCCACTACCCCGGGACTAGCGGGAGGGGCTCGGGGAAATGAGCAGTTCTTC	CATTPGLAGGARGNEQFF
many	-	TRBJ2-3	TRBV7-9	TGTGCCAGCAGCTTGTTCACAGATACGCAGTATTTT	CASSLFTDTQYF
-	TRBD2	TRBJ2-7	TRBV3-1	TGTGCCAGCAGCCAGCAAGTCCCCCGGGGACTAAGTTACGAGCAGTACTTC	CASSQQVPRGLSYEQYF
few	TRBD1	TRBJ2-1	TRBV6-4	TGTGCCAGCAGTGGGACAGGGGGCTACAATGAGCAGTTCTTC	CASSGTGGYNEQFF
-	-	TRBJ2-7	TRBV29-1	TGCAGCGTTGACGGACGGAGGGGAGGATCCTACGAGCAGTACTTC	CSVDGRRGGSYEQYF
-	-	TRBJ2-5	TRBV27	TGTGCCAGCAGTTTATCTAGGGGGTCTTGGGAGACCCAGTACTTC	CASSLSRGSWETQYF
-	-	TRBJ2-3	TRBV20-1	TGCAGTGCTAGAGGTGGAGCGGTATACACAGATACGCAGTATTTT	CSARGGAVYTDTQYF
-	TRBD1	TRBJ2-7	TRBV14	TGTGCCAGCAGCCAAGACGTAATGGGGGACAGCTCCTACGAGCAGTACTTC	CASSQDVMGDSSYEQYF
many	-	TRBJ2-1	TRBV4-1	TGCGCCAGCAGCCAAGGGGGTTTTGGAGGAAACAATGAGCAGTTCTTC	CASSQGGFGGNNEQFF
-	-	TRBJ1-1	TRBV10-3	TGTGCCTCCAACGGGGATATGAACACTGAAGCTTTCTTT	CASNGDMNTEAFF
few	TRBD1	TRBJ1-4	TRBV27	TGTGCCAGCAGACGACAGGGGCTTGAGGAACTGTTTTTT	CASRRQGLEELFF
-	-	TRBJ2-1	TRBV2	TGTGCCAGCAGGACAGGTTACAATGAGCAGTTCTTC	CASRTGYNEQFF
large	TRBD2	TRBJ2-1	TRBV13	TGTGCCAGCAGCCAGCCTACTAGCGGGAGTTACAATGAGCAGTTCTTC	CASSQPTSGSYNEQFF
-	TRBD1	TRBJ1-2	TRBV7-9	TGTGCCGGCAGGGGGGACGACTATGGCTACACCTTC	CAGRGDDYGYTF
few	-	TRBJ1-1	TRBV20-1	TGCAGTGCCTCACAGGGTCGGGACACTGAAGCTTTCTTT	CSASQGRDTEAFF
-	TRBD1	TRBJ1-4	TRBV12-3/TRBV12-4	TGTGCCAGCAGTTTAGTGGCTGGCAGGGGGCGGGAAAAACTGTTTTTT	CASSLVAGRGREKLFF
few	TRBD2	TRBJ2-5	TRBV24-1	TGTGCCACCAGTCCCCTAGCGGGAGAAGTAGAGACCCAGTACTTC	CATSPLAGEVETQYF
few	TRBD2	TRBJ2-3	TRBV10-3	TGTGCCGCCTTAGGCGGGACTAGCGATGGAGATACGCAGTATTTT	CAALGGTSDGDTQYF
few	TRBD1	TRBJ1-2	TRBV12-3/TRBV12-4	TGTGCCAGCAGTCCCCTGGGACAGTCGGGTGGCTACACCTTC	CASSPLGQSGGYTF
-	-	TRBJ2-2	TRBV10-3	TGTGCCATAGGCGACGGATCGAACACCGGGGAGCTGTTTTTT	CAIGDGSNTGELFF
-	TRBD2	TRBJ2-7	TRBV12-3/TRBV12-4	TGTGCCAGCAGTTTGAATCGGGCTAGCGGTGCCTACGAGCAGTACTTC	CASSLNRASGAYEQYF
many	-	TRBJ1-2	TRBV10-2	TGCGCCAGCAGTTTAGAACCCGGGACACGAAATGGCTACACCTTC	CASSLEPGTRNGYTF
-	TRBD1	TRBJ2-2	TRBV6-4	TGTGCCAGCAGTGAAGGACAGGCCGACACCGGGGAGCTGTTTTTT	CASSEGQADTGELFF
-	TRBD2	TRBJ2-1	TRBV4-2	TGTGCCAGCAGCCGAGACACTAGCGGGGGTTACAATGAGCAGTTCTTC	CASSRDTSGGYNEQFF
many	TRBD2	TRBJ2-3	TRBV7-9	TGTGCCAGCAACCCGGGACTAGGCTCATATACGCAGTATTTT	CASNPGLGSYTQYF